This T cell receptor beta chain was observed in a study of T cell clonality in common variable immunodeficiency. The sample holds many counts of this clone. Its antigen is not known. The read finishes 3 residues shy of the CDR3 end, and the germline J gene is used to complete it. Study findings and constraints: Compared with controls, CVID subjects had fewer shared TCRbeta clones. T cell subpopulation sequencing would be needed to explain CVID clonality.

Germline CDR1 reads DFQATT; CDR2 reads SNEGSKA (reference sequence). CDR3 length equals 15 residues. The junction had 6 bases not matched to a gene; V was cut back by 5 bases and J by 8 bases. The data were produced by immunoSEQ multiplex PCR, yet TCRdb's version contains in-frame clones alone and is incomplete. This table holds more than 30,000 clones with no singletons; the top ten claim 3%. The sequenced sample consisted of peripheral blood mononuclear cells. This sequence was found in a person aged 18 to 75 in good health. The V call is TRBV20-1, the J call TRBJ2-1, with 16 bases identical to TRBD2. The CDR3 sequence: CSASGLAGGIDEQFF. The CDR3 DNA, read in part, is TGCAGTGCTTCGGGACTAGCGGGAGGGATCGATGAG.